These 16 T cell receptor beta chains were sequenced from one sample in a study of graft-versus-host responses after intestinal transplantation. The antigens for these receptors are not known. TCRdb's copy holds only in-frame clones and misses some; the assay was immunoSEQ multiplex PCR. The table records 140,000 or so clones, over 90% of them present only once. This sample comprised unstimulated CD4+ T cells sorted from spleen or lymph node cells, obtained before intestinal transplant. The source is a human donor who received an intestinal transplant.

The J gene is TRBJ1-4, the V gene TRBV19; TRBD1 might be the D (5 bases). The CDR3 is 16 amino acids. V was shortened by 10 bases and J by 4 bases, with 22 bases between the two germline ends. Germline loops: CDR1 LNHDA, CDR2 SQIVND (reference sequence). The CDR3 DNA reads TGTGCCACCTCCGGGGGGGTAGGAGCCCTTAATGAAAAACTGTTTTTT. Protein sequence: CATSGGVGALNEKLFF.

The chain couples TRBV5-4 to TRBJ2-2; possibly TRBD1 or TRBD2 for D (5 bases each). CDR1 and CDR2 from the germline V gene are SGHNT and YYREEE (reference sequence). CDR3 length: 16 amino acids. With 3 bases removed from V and 0 bases from J, the gap between germline ends came to 12 bases. Here the CDR3 DNA reads TGTGCCAGCAGCTATCCAGGGAGCGCGAACACCGGGGAGCTGTTTTTT. This translates into CASSYPGSANTGELFF. Full variable domain (missing parts from reference TRBV5-4 and TRBJ2-2): ETGVTQSPTHLIKTRGQQVTLRCSSQSGHNTVSWYQQALGQGPQFIFQYYREEENGRGNFPPRFSGLQFPNYSSELNVNALELDDSALYLCASSYPGSANTGELFFGEGSRLTVL.

CDR3 sequence reads: CASSLDPGPLGREQFF. CDR3 nucleotide sequence: TGTGCCAGCAGCTTAGACCCGGGACCCCTGGGGCGTGAGCAGTTCTTC. J is TRBJ2-1 and V is TRBV7-3, with D perhaps TRBD1 or TRBD2 (5 bases each). Trimming pared 2 bases from V and 9 bases from J, leaving 20 bases between. The CDR3 runs to 16 residues. Germline lookup yields CDR1 SGHTA and CDR2 FQGTGA.

The rearrangement uses TRBV7-9 and TRBJ2-5, with 8 bases lining up with TRBD1. With V trimmed by 3 bases and J by 2 bases, 8 bases remained unmatched. The CDR3 is 16 residues long. CDR1 is SEHNR and CDR2 is FQNEAQ in the germline V gene (reference sequence). The CDR3 sequence: CASSLPGTGGQETQYF. The CDR3 coding sequence is TGTGCCAGCAGCTTGCCAGGAACAGGGGGTCAAGAGACCCAGTACTTC.

This clone has only a few counts. CDR3 sequence: CAILSGNTIYF. The DNA for the CDR3 is TGTGCCATCCTAAGTGGAAACACCATATATTTT. The V gene is TRBV10-3, the J gene TRBJ1-3, with D unclear. V shed 8 bases and J shed 3 bases, with 5 bases lying between them. This CDR3 is built from 11 residues. Germline assignment: CDR1 ENHRY and CDR2 SYGVKD.

As concerns this clone: The identical CDR3 is also encoded by other nucleotide sequences in the sample. The J gene is TRBJ1-5, the V gene TRBV7-2; 7 nucleotides line up with TRBD1. Germline V CDR1 and CDR2: SGHTA, FQGNSA. V lost 2 bases and J lost 2; bases outside the gene matches: 0. The length of the CDR3 is 14 residues. The DNA of the CDR3 is TGTGCCAGCAGCTTACAGGGGGGCAATCAGCCCCAGCATTTT. Translating gives CASSLQGGNQPQHF. The entire variable domain, with the rest obtained from reference TRBV7-2 and TRBJ1-5, is as follows: GAGVSQSPSNKVTEKGKDVELRCDPISGHTALYWYRQSLGQGLEFLIYFQGNSAPDKSGLPSDRFSAERTGGSVSTLTIQRTQQEDSAVYLCASSLQGGNQPQHFGDGTRLSIL.

CDR3 DNA: TGCAGCGTTGAAGATCGGGGCAGGAGCTATGGCTACACCTTC. Protein sequence: CSVEDRGRSYGYTF. The chain has TRBV29-1 and TRBJ1-2; a weak D match, TRBD1 (5 bases). CDR1 and CDR2 (germline): SQVTM, ANQGSEA. V shed 0 bases and J shed 4 bases, with 12 bases lying between them. The CDR3 covers 14 residues.

This clone was detected only once. The chain combines TRBV6-6 with TRBJ1-3; D is undetermined. This CDR3 has 12 amino acids. The germline V gene encodes CDR1 MNHNY and CDR2 SVGAGI (reference sequence). The CDR3 loop is CALEGYGNTIYF. The CDR3, as DNA: TGTGCGCTGGAAGGATATGGAAACACCATATATTTT.

The J gene is TRBJ2-5, the V gene TRBV9, with D possibly called TRBD1 or TRBD2 (5 bases each). Germline CDR1 reads SGDLS; CDR2 reads YYNGEE. Trimming shortened V by 0 bases and J by 1 base, and 13 bases separated the two germline ends. The CDR3 has 16 residues. The chain's CDR3 is CASSVGGYGGQETQYF. Written as DNA, the CDR3 is TGTGCCAGCAGCGTAGGAGGTTATGGGGGCCAAGAGACCCAGTACTTC.

The chain uses TRBV18 and TRBJ2-5, with a tentative D call TRBD2 (5 bases). Per the germline V gene, CDR1 is KGHSH and CDR2 is LQKENI. The CDR3 length is 15 residues. V gave up 3 bases and J gave up 0 bases, with 11 bases separating them. This chain's CDR3 is CASSPGLGHQETQYF. DNA of the CDR3: TGTGCCAGCTCACCCGGACTTGGGCACCAAGAGACCCAGTACTTC. Filled out from reference TRBV18 and TRBJ2-5, the complete variable domain reads NAGVMQNPRHLVRRRGQEARLRCSPMKGHSHVYWYRQLPEEGLKFMVYLQKENIIDESGMPKERFSAEFPKEGPSILRIQQVVRGDSAAYFCASSPGLGHQETQYFGPGTRLLVL.

As regards this clone: Here the CDR3 omits its conserved ending phenylalanine or tryptophan, so a read error is the likely source. The chain combines TRBV28 with TRBJ1-2; D is undetermined. The CDR3 has 13 residues. Germline lookup yields CDR1 MDHEN and CDR2 SYDVKM. Trimming left V 1 base short and J 8 bases short, with 11 bases between. The CDR3 sequence: CASSLLGPEGYTL. As DNA, the CDR3 is TGTGCCAGCAGTTTATTGGGCCCCGAGGGCTACACCTTA.

V usage is TRBV7-2 and J usage is TRBJ1-3; no firm D call. Germline loops: CDR1 SGHTA, CDR2 FQGNSA. The V end was cut by 5 bases, the J end by 2 bases, with 13 bases between. The CDR3 length is 15 residues. CDR3 loop: CASSPIVATGNTIYF. CDR3 nucleotide sequence: TGTGCCAGCAGCCCTATCGTGGCGACTGGAAACACCATATATTTT.

This chain joins TRBV7-2 and TRBJ2-5; 7 bases are shared with TRBD2. This CDR3 is built from 14 residues. CDR1 is SGHTA and CDR2 is FQGNSA in the germline V gene. V lost 2 bases, J lost 2 bases, and 2 bases stayed unmatched. CDR3 nucleotides: TGTGCCAGCAGCTTAACGGGAGGACAAGAGACCCAGTACTTC. Protein product: CASSLTGGQETQYF.

About this clone: Within the sample, other DNA sequences also encode this same CDR3. Written as DNA, the CDR3 is TGTGCCAGCAGTTTAAGGGCAGGGGGTGGCAATCAGCCCCAGCATTTT. Residues: CASSLRAGGGNQPQHF. The V call is TRBV28, the J call TRBJ1-5, with TRBD1 matching 7 bases. CDR1 is MDHEN, CDR2 SYDVKM, per germline. V was clipped by 2 bases and J by 2 bases; unmatched bases: 6. The CDR3 totals 16 residues.

This chain links TRBV7-3 with TRBJ2-2, with D possibly matching TRBD1 (5 bases). Per the germline V gene, CDR1 is SGHTA and CDR2 is FQGTGA. V was clipped by 1 base and J by 3 bases, with 12 bases between them. The CDR3 totals 16 residues. The CDR3 region has the DNA TGTGCCAGCAGCTTAAATCAGGGCCCTGACACCGGGGAGCTGTTTTTT. Its protein product is CASSLNQGPDTGELFF. Full variable domain (outside the CDR3, taken from reference TRBV7-3 and TRBJ2-2): GAGVSQTPSNKVTEKGKYVELRCDPISGHTALYWYRQSLGQGPEFLIYFQGTGAADDSGLPNDRFFAVRPEGSVSTLKIQRTERGDSAVYLCASSLNQGPDTGELFFGEGSRLTVL.

The CDR3 bases are TGTGCCAGCTCACTGGGACTAGCGGCCTCCTACAATGAGCAGTTCTTC. It yields the protein CASSLGLAASYNEQFF. The V call is TRBV18, the J call TRBJ2-1; 11 nucleotides match TRBD2. The V gene's germline CDR1 is KGHSH and CDR2 LQKENI. The trim removed 4 bases at V and 0 bases at J, leaving 2 bases unmatched. CDR3 length: 16 amino acids.